This T cell receptor (beta chain) is from a study of lymphopenia after photon versus proton radiotherapy (dated by TCRdb to between 2018 and 2021). For the wider study: In patients with gastrointestinal tumors who developed high-grade lymphopenia, the study compared the immunological effects of photon radiation therapy with those of proton radiation therapy. A cohort of around 20 patients with gastrointestinal tumors who received either photon or proton therapy and subsequently developed lymphopenia was included. The study was designed to characterize how the impact on the immune system differs between the two radiation modalities.

A single count supports this clone. Its antigen is not yet known. Base-call qualities are not available, and no considerably larger clone is one nucleotide away. The library relied on the immunoSEQ multiplex PCR assay. T cell repertoires were profiled by deep sequencing of rearranged TCR beta loci, alongside multiparametric flow cytometry. TCRdb carries this immuneACCESS record with in-frame sequences only. Its versions omit some clonotypes, under half of them owing to an unresolved V gene in the studies checked, with the rest unexplained. For this sample there are tens of thousands of clones; 87% appear just once. The ten most abundant clones make up 10% to 13% of the sample. What the work shows at the level of the full study, not this receptor alone: After the lymphocyte count nadir, photon-treated repertoires showed oligoclonal expansion, especially of CD8+ Temra cells, which drove the drop in diversity. During treatment, patients who received proton therapy stayed relatively stable, whereas patients who received photon therapy lost naive T cells and TCR diversity and gained effector/memory populations. The authors looked at the survival association only in patients who died, and they framed better survival with proton therapy as a possibility rather than a demonstrated result. Across the cohort, an inverse correlation was found between a larger post-nadir drop in TCR diversity and overall survival time among patients who died.

Trimming at the junction amounts to 5 bases on V and 4 bases on J, and the germline ends lie 12 bases apart. The germline V gene gives CDR1 as SGHTA and CDR2 as FQGNSA. The CDR3 spans 14 residues, from the cysteine through the phenylalanine. The DNA shown is the 42-base CDR3, in frame from base 1. This TCR came from a man aged 80 or over with esophageal cancer. Material: peripheral blood, obtained from a patient treated with proton-based radiotherapy. The chain employs TRBV7-2 and TRBJ2-1; matching of 6 bases hints at TRBD1 as the D gene. For the CDR3, the sequence is CASSARDNYNEQFF. The DNA reads as follows: TGTGCCAGCAGCGCCCGGGACAATTACAATGAGCAGTTCTTC.